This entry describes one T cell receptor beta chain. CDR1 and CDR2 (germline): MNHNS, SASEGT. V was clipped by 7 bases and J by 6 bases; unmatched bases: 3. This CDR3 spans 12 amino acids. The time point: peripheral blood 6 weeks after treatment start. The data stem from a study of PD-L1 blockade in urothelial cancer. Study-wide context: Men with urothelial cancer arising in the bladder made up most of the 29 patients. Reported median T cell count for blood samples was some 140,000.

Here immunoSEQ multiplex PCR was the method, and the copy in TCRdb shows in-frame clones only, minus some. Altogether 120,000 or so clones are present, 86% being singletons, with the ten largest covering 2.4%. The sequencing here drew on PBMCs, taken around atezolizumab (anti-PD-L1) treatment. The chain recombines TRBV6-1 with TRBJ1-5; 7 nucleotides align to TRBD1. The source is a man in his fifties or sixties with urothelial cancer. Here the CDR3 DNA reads TGTGCCAGCACGAGGGGGCTTCAGCCCCAGCATTTT. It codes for CASTRGLQPQHF.